Sequencing of this T cell receptor (beta chain) was carried out in a study of cytomegalovirus exposure and HLA in healthy donors. Broader study findings: Altogether, 164 TCR beta chains were recorded as cytomegalovirus-associated. The finding came from a later analysis; first-cohort TCR clusters tended to co-occur in the 110 or so validation repertoires.

This clone was found a few times. The target antigen is unknown. The assay was immunoSEQ multiplex PCR, and TCRdb's table has in-frame clones only and misses some. The table has roughly 150,000 clones, roughly nine tenths seen once. Germline lookup yields CDR1 SGHTA and CDR2 FQGNSA. Trimming took off 1 base at V and 2 bases at J, with 8 bases between the two ends. This CDR3 has 14 amino acids. This chain joins TRBV7-2 and TRBJ1-2, with a weak D call TRBD1 (6 bases). The sequence came from a woman aged 18 to 35 in good health and CMV-seropositive. Sequencing input: PBMCs. The CDR3 loop reads CASSLDQGNYGYTF. Written as DNA, the CDR3 is TGTGCCAGCAGCTTAGATCAGGGGAACTATGGCTACACCTTC.